What follows are 30 T cell receptor beta chains derived from one specimen sequenced in a study of a mutant IDH1 vaccine in newly diagnosed glioma. The assay was immunoSEQ multiplex PCR, and TCRdb's table has in-frame clones only and misses some. The table shows 40,000 to 50,000 clones, with 65% to 80% occurring only once. Their recognized antigens are unknown. The time point: week 23, last vaccination. Mutant IDH1 20-mer peptide, at 300 ug, made up each vaccine dose, with topical imiquimod. This sample comprised PBMCs, obtained from a glioma patient whose treatment included an IDH1 peptide vaccine. The receptor source for this set is a man aged 45 to 65 with glioma.

The rearrangement joins TRBV7-6 to TRBJ2-7; D unresolved. Germline V gene data show CDR1 as SGHVS and CDR2 as FNYEAQ. V was trimmed by 1 base and J by 0 bases, leaving 7 bases between them. The CDR3 totals 14 residues. In DNA, the CDR3 is TGTGCCAGCAGCTTAGAGTTAAGCTCCTACGAGCAGTACTTC. Encoded protein: CASSLELSSYEQYF.

This clone was detected a few times. The chain combines TRBV2 with TRBJ2-7; no reliable D call. The germline V gene has CDR1 SNHLY and CDR2 FYNNEI. The CDR3 is made up of 13 amino acids. Trimming removed 3 bases from V and 3 bases from J, with 9 bases in between. The CDR3 region is CASSDGLDYEQYF. The CDR3 DNA reads as TGTGCCAGCAGTGACGGCCTGGACTACGAGCAGTACTTC.

The chain is built from TRBV27 and TRBJ2-1, with a weak D call TRBD1 (5 bases). The CDR3 has 11 residues. The V end lost 4 bases, the J end lost 9 bases, and 7 bases lay between the germline ends. CDR1 is MNHEY and CDR2 is SMNVEV in the germline V gene (reference sequence). This CDR3 is CASSSQGEQFF. DNA of the CDR3: TGTGCCAGCAGTTCCCAGGGTGAGCAGTTCTTC.

This clone has a single count. The chain combines TRBV29-1 with TRBJ1-2, with TRBD1 as a possible D gene (6 bases). This CDR3 spans 13 amino acids. With 6 bases removed from V and 5 bases from J, the gap between germline ends came to 16 bases. Germline-derived CDR1 and CDR2 are SQVTM and ANQGSEA. The CDR3 DNA reads TGCAGCGTCGTTAAGGGGGATGGGTATGGCTACACCTTC. Translated, it gives CSVVKGDGYGYTF.

This rearrangement joins TRBV30 to TRBJ2-7; a weak D match, TRBD1 (5 bases). Trimming cost V 2 bases and J 5 bases, with 13 bases left between them. This CDR3 spans 13 amino acids. Germline values: CDR1 GTSNPN, CDR2 SVGIG (reference sequence). The CDR3 loop reads CAWSSQGWNEQYF. The CDR3 nucleotides read TGTGCCTGGAGTAGCCAGGGTTGGAACGAGCAGTACTTC.

The J gene is TRBJ1-1, the V gene TRBV30; D unclear. Germline CDR1 reads GTSNPN; CDR2 reads SVGIG (reference sequence). Trimming removed 6 bases at V and 0 bases at J, with 8 bases between. The CDR3 has 12 residues. The CDR3 DNA is TGTGCCTGCCGTCGTATGAACACTGAAGCTTTCTTT. Its protein product is CACRRMNTEAFF.

This chain uses TRBV25-1 with TRBJ1-2; D not certain. Per germline, CDR1 MGHDK and CDR2 SYGVNS. The CDR3 sequence is 13 residues long. V lost 6 bases to trimming and J lost 3 bases, with 11 bases between them. The CDR3 nucleotides are TGTGCCAGCAGCTTCAAGCTCCACTATGGCTACACCTTC. Amino acids: CASSFKLHYGYTF.

V gene TRBV7-2 combines with J gene TRBJ2-7; 11 nucleotides agree with TRBD1. V was clipped by 1 base and J by 2 bases; unmatched bases: 1. Germline CDR1 reads SGHTA; CDR2 reads FQGNSA. This CDR3 is built from 15 residues. The CDR3: CASSLGDRGAYEQYF. The CDR3, as DNA: TGTGCCAGCAGCTTAGGGGACAGGGGGGCCTACGAGCAGTACTTC.

The J gene is TRBJ2-1, the V gene TRBV18, with 12 bases matching TRBD1. The V gene end was trimmed by 3 bases and the J gene end by 5 bases; junction bases not matched to a gene: 2. The CDR3 runs to 15 residues. Germline lookup yields CDR1 KGHSH and CDR2 LQKENI. The CDR3 DNA follows: TGTGCCAGCTCACCCGGGACAGGGGGCCACAATGAGCAGTTCTTC. Translating it yields CASSPGTGGHNEQFF. Together with reference TRBV18 and TRBJ2-1, the CDR3 gives the full variable domain: NAGVMQNPRHLVRRRGQEARLRCSPMKGHSHVYWYRQLPEEGLKFMVYLQKENIIDESGMPKERFSAEFPKEGPSILRIQQVVRGDSAAYFCASSPGTGGHNEQFFGPGTRLTVL.

The V gene is TRBV2, the J gene TRBJ2-7; no firm D call. From germline, CDR1 is SNHLY and CDR2 FYNNEI. V shed 4 bases and J shed 1 base, with 8 bases lying between them. This CDR3 contains 13 residues. The CDR3 region is CASSVGGSYEQYF. The CDR3 DNA is TGTGCCAGCAGTGTCGGCGGATCCTACGAGCAGTACTTC.

The genes are TRBV18 and TRBJ1-5; a possible D gene is TRBD1 (5 bases). The ends were cut back, 4 bases at V and 0 bases at J, with 10 bases in the middle. Germline lookup yields CDR1 KGHSH and CDR2 LQKENI. The CDR3 has 15 amino acids. The CDR3 DNA reads as TGTGCCAGCTCACTTAGGGGTAGTAGCAATCAGCCCCAGCATTTT. Translating it yields CASSLRGSSNQPQHF.

J is TRBJ2-7 and V is TRBV6-5; D unclear. V was pared by 8 bases and J by 3 bases, with 11 bases between. Germline V CDR1 and CDR2: MNHEY, SVGAGI. The CDR3 length is 12 residues. CDR3 amino acids: CASGSNVYEQYF. The CDR3, as DNA: TGTGCCAGCGGAAGTAACGTCTACGAGCAGTACTTC.

The chain joins TRBV6-5 to TRBJ2-1, with 8 bases lining up with TRBD1. Germline V gene lookup returns CDR1 MNHEY and CDR2 SVGAGI. After removal of 0 bases from V and 6 bases from J, the junction contained 7 bases not matched to a gene. This CDR3 has 16 residues. The CDR3 loop reads CASSYSRTGNVNEQFF. As DNA, the CDR3 is TGTGCCAGCAGTTACTCGAGGACAGGGAATGTCAATGAGCAGTTCTTC.

V is TRBV9 and J is TRBJ1-4, with TRBD1 matching over 9 bases. V lost 0 bases to trimming and J lost 7 bases; unmatched junction nucleotides: 7. CDR1 is SGDLS, CDR2 YYNGEE, per germline. The CDR3 is 16 amino acids. CDR3 coding DNA: TGTGCCAGCAGCGTAGAACCGGGACAGGGAGTTGAAAAACTGTTTTTT. As protein: CASSVEPGQGVEKLFF.

This chain connects TRBV10-3 to TRBJ1-1; 7 bases align to TRBD1. The trim removed 1 base at V and 3 bases at J, leaving 2 bases unmatched. The CDR3 contains 14 residues. Germline assignment: CDR1 ENHRY and CDR2 SYGVKD. CDR3 amino acids: CAISELGTDTEAFF. CDR3 coding DNA: TGTGCCATCAGTGAGTTGGGGACAGACACTGAAGCTTTCTTT.

The rearrangement joins TRBV14 to TRBJ1-2, with D uncertain. V lost 0 bases to trimming and J lost 4 bases, with 6 bases between them. CDR3 size: 13 residues. Germline V gene sequence: CDR1 SGHDN, CDR2 FVKESK. CDR3 bases: TGTGCCAGCAGCCAAGATCTCTTCTATGGCTACACCTTC. Translated: CASSQDLFYGYTF.

The rearrangement links TRBV7-2 to TRBJ1-1; possible D gene TRBD1, 6 bases. This CDR3 is built from 15 residues. Trimming stripped 5 bases from V and 3 bases from J, with 16 bases between. The germline gives CDR1 SGHTA, CDR2 FQGNSA. The CDR3 region is CASSRSIAGDTEAFF. The CDR3 DNA sequence: TGTGCCAGCAGCCGTTCGATCGCAGGGGACACTGAAGCTTTCTTT.

This clone occurred a few times. V gene TRBV30 combines with J gene TRBJ2-5; 7 bases align to TRBD2. The CDR3 sequence is 16 residues long. J gave up 2 bases and V 1 base, and 10 bases lay outside the gene matches. Germline loops: CDR1 GTSNPN, CDR2 SVGIG (reference sequence). Here the CDR3 reads CAWSGLGSGEQETQYF. DNA for the CDR3: TGTGCCTGGAGTGGCCTAGGGAGCGGGGAACAAGAGACCCAGTACTTC.

This sequence joins TRBV11-2 and TRBJ1-3, with D unclear. The V end was cut by 1 base, the J end by 3 bases, with 13 bases between. CDR3 length: 16 residues. Per the germline V gene, CDR1 is SGHAT and CDR2 is FQNNGV. The CDR3 DNA is TGTGCCAGCAGCTTAGCTTCCCGAACGATTGGAAACACCATATATTTT. Amino acids: CASSLASRTIGNTIYF.

This chain joins TRBV5-1 and TRBJ2-5; D call uncertain. Germline CDR1 and CDR2: SGHRS and YFSETQ. With 3 bases removed from V and 3 bases from J, the gap between germline ends came to 15 bases. The CDR3 is made up of 15 amino acids. CDR3 sequence: CASSSALRKEETQYF. DNA for the CDR3: TGCGCCAGCAGCTCTGCCCTCCGAAAAGAAGAGACCCAGTACTTC.

The chain employs TRBV30 and TRBJ1-6; perhaps TRBD1 as D (5 bases). The CDR3 has 15 amino acids. The germline V and J ends were trimmed by 2 bases and 5 bases, with 13 bases remaining between them. Per germline, CDR1 GTSNPN and CDR2 SVGIG (reference sequence). DNA of the CDR3: TGTGCCTGGAGTCCTCAGATCAGGGATAATTCACCCCTCCACTTT. It yields the protein CAWSPQIRDNSPLHF.

The chain links TRBV15 to TRBJ1-4, with D perhaps TRBD1 (6 bases). V was clipped by 3 bases and J by 5 bases, with 10 bases between them. Germline assignment: CDR1 LNHNV and CDR2 YYDKDF (reference sequence). This CDR3 contains 14 residues. Here the CDR3 DNA reads TGTGCCACCAGCAGGGACAGATCGAATGAAAAACTGTTTTTT. Its protein product is CATSRDRSNEKLFF.

The rearrangement joins TRBV30 to TRBJ1-4, with TRBD1 identical over 9 bases. The V and J ends lost 1 base and 0 bases, in that order; junction bases with no gene match: 6. Germline assignment: CDR1 GTSNPN and CDR2 SVGIG (reference sequence). The CDR3 loop spans 17 amino acids. DNA for the CDR3: TGTGCCTGGAGTGAGGACAGGGGATTGTCAACTAATGAAAAACTGTTTTTT. Protein: CAWSEDRGLSTNEKLFF.

The rearrangement links TRBV13 to TRBJ2-3; D remains unclear. The CDR3 covers 15 residues. Germline values: CDR1 PRHDT, CDR2 FYEKMQ (reference sequence). V was clipped by 0 bases and J by 2 bases, with 9 bases between them. The CDR3 is CASSLGADFTDTQYF. In DNA form, the CDR3 reads TGTGCCAGCAGCTTAGGGGCGGATTTCACAGATACGCAGTATTTT.

The chain is built from TRBV10-3 and TRBJ2-1; the D gene is possibly TRBD1 (6 bases). From germline, CDR1 is ENHRY and CDR2 SYGVKD. This CDR3 has 14 residues. V lost 11 bases and J lost 0, with 14 bases in between. CDR3 DNA sequence: TGTGCCGCGACTCAGGGGAACTCCTACAATGAGCAGTTCTTC. The encoded protein is CAATQGNSYNEQFF.

This clone has just a few counts. The chain couples TRBV6-1 to TRBJ2-4, with a possible D match to TRBD1 (5 bases). Germline V CDR1 and CDR2: MNHNS, SASEGT. CDR3 size: 14 residues. V was clipped by 2 bases and J by 13 bases, with 18 bases between them. The CDR3 DNA follows: TGTGCCAGCAGTGAATTCCCAGGGTCCTCGTCCCAGTACTTC. Amino acids: CASSEFPGSSSQYF.

The chain couples TRBV5-6 to TRBJ1-5; no clear D gene. The CDR3 has 15 amino acids. The V gene's germline CDR1 is SGHDT and CDR2 YYEEEE. V was trimmed by 3 bases and J by 0 bases, leaving 10 bases between them. In DNA, the CDR3 is TGTGCCAGCAGCTCCGGGCCCCATAGCAATCAGCCCCAGCATTTT. As protein: CASSSGPHSNQPQHF. Full variable domain (rest looked up from reference TRBV5-6 and TRBJ1-5): DAGVTQSPTHLIKTRGQQVTLRCSPKSGHDTVSWYQQALGQGPQFIFQYYEEEERQRGNFPDRFSGHQFPNYSSELNVNALLLGDSALYLCASSSGPHSNQPQHFGDGTRLSIL.

CDR3 amino acids: CASRPGGQQETQYF. The CDR3 DNA sequence: TGTGCCAGTAGGCCTGGGGGGCAACAAGAGACCCAGTACTTC. The chain has TRBV19 and TRBJ2-5; D assignment may be TRBD1 or TRBD2 (6 bases each). The CDR3 totals 14 residues. Trimming shortened V by 6 bases and J by 2 bases, and 13 bases separated the two germline ends. Germline values: CDR1 LNHDA, CDR2 SQIVND (reference sequence).

V gene TRBV2 combines with J gene TRBJ1-4; 10 bases fit TRBD1. This CDR3 spans 14 amino acids. Germline V gene lookup returns CDR1 SNHLY and CDR2 FYNNEI. The V and J ends lost 1 base and 7 bases, in that order; junction bases with no gene match: 0. The DNA for the CDR3 is TGTGCCAGCAGTGAAGGGACAGGGGGTGAAAAACTGTTTTTT. Protein sequence: CASSEGTGGEKLFF.

This clone was found a few times. V and J are TRBV19 and TRBJ1-2, with D unresolved. V shed 4 bases and J shed 2 bases, with 14 bases lying between them. The CDR3 spans 15 residues. The germline V gene has CDR1 LNHDA and CDR2 SQIVND (reference sequence). The CDR3 spells CASSKGTDLNYGYTF. CDR3 in DNA: TGTGCCAGTAGTAAGGGTACGGACCTAAACTATGGCTACACCTTC.